The source of this T cell receptor (beta chain) is a study of technical replicates of blood from four donors. Measured with immunoSEQ multiplex PCR; TCRdb has only the in-frame clones, and not every one. Of 15,000 to 18,000 clones in the sample, over 75% were seen once. The CDR3 is made up of 16 amino acids. Germline V gene sequence: CDR1 MDHEN, CDR2 SYDVKM. Losses at the gene ends were 7 bases for V and 4 bases for J; bases not matched to a gene: 10. The source material was PBMCs. The chain links TRBV28 to TRBJ2-2; 9 bases fit TRBD1. The receptor's source is a human donor in good health. The CDR3, as DNA: TGTGCCAGCACCCAACAGGGGGCGCCGGGCACCGGGGAGCTGTTTTTT. Protein: CASTQQGAPGTGELFF.